The next 2 T cell receptor beta chains were all read from a single sample in a study of OX40 agonist ivuxolimab in advanced cancers. TCRdb's table, derived via immunoSEQ multiplex PCR, lists solely in-frame clones and lacks some. The sample has under 75,000 clones; 81% are singletons. This specimen was CD4+ or CD8+ T cells sorted from blood, taken in a trial of the OX40 agonist ivuxolimab. Receptors were obtained from an adult with an advanced solid tumor such as melanoma, head and neck, liver or kidney cancer.

The chain uses TRBV5-5 and TRBJ2-3, with TRBD2 identical over 12 bases. V trimming: 5 bases; J trimming: 4 bases; junction bases outside the gene matches: 5. CDR1 and CDR2 (germline): SGHKS, YYEKEE (reference sequence). This CDR3 spans 15 amino acids. The CDR3 loop reads CASRRLAGVSDTQYF. CDR3 nucleotide sequence: TGTGCCAGCAGACGACTAGCGGGGGTGTCAGATACGCAGTATTTT.

The chain joins TRBV11-2 to TRBJ2-3; the D gene could be TRBD1 or TRBD2 (5 bases each). Between the trimmed V and J ends, which lost 2 bases and 1 base, there was a span of 16 bases. The CDR3 contains 17 residues. Germline V gene data show CDR1 as SGHAT and CDR2 as FQNNGV. CDR3 DNA sequence: TGTGCCAGCAGCTTAACGGTGGGGACCACCCGCACAGATACGCAGTATTTT. Its protein is CASSLTVGTTRTDTQYF.